A single sample gave rise to the 15 T cell receptor beta chains below, sequenced in a study of blood T cell repertoires in COVID-19. Repertoires were generated with immunoSEQ multiplex PCR, while TCRdb's copy carries only in-frame clones and drops some. The table has more than 200,000 clones, 83% seen once. Material: peripheral blood. The receptors were sampled from a woman aged 45-59 years with acute or convalescent COVID-19.

The chain carries TRBV4-1 and TRBJ2-7, with 14 nucleotides matching TRBD2. This CDR3 is 18 amino acids long. V shed 0 bases, J shed 0 bases, and the junction held 4 bases outside the gene matches. Germline CDR1 MGHRA, CDR2 YSYEKL. The CDR3 DNA reads TGCGCCAGCAGCCAAGACGGGACTAGCGGGAGCTACTCCTACGAGCAGTACTTC. Translating gives CASSQDGTSGSYSYEQYF.

The rearrangement links TRBV6-6 to TRBJ1-2, with no clear D. Trimming pared 8 bases from V and 4 bases from J, leaving 17 bases between. The CDR3 sequence is 14 residues long. The germline CDR1 and CDR2 sequences are MNHNY and SVGAGI (reference sequence). CDR3 amino acids: CASLRVGSSYGYTF. The CDR3 nucleotides are TGTGCCAGCCTCCGCGTGGGCTCGAGCTATGGCTACACCTTC.

The V call is TRBV5-1, the J call TRBJ2-7; 13 bases agree with TRBD2. The CDR3 covers 14 residues. The V gene end was trimmed by 2 bases and the J gene end by 6 bases; junction bases not matched to a gene: 2. The V gene's germline CDR1 is SGHRS and CDR2 YFSETQ. CDR3 region: CASSFRTSGSEQYF. In nucleotides, the CDR3 is TGCGCCAGCAGCTTTAGGACTAGCGGGAGCGAGCAGTACTTC.

The CDR3: CAWFPGFGRNTEAFF. For the CDR3, the DNA is TGTGCCTGGTTCCCCGGGTTTGGCAGGAACACTGAAGCTTTCTTT. V gene TRBV30 combines with J gene TRBJ1-1, with D unclear. Germline CDR1 and CDR2: GTSNPN and SVGIG (reference sequence). The CDR3 has 15 amino acids. The V and J ends lost 5 bases and 1 base respectively, with 17 bases between them. Using reference TRBV30 and TRBJ1-1 for the parts outside the CDR3, the full variable domain is SQTIHQWPATLVQPVGSPLSLECTVEGTSNPNLYWYRQAAGRGLQLLFYSVGIGQISSEVPQNLSASRPQDRQFILSSKKLLLSDSGFYLCAWFPGFGRNTEAFFGQGTRLTVV.

The J gene is TRBJ2-2, the V gene TRBV12-5; no clear D. CDR3 length: 16 amino acids. Trimming pared 0 bases from V and 0 bases from J, leaving 8 bases between. Germline CDR1 LGHNT, CDR2 FRNRAP. CDR3 nucleotide sequence: TGTGCTAGTGGTTTGGTATCTCCTGCGAACACCGGGGAGCTGTTTTTT. This gives the protein CASGLVSPANTGELFF.

This chain connects TRBV5-1 to TRBJ1-2; 9 bases align to TRBD1. This CDR3 contains 15 residues. Losses at the gene ends were 0 bases for V and 2 bases for J; bases not matched to a gene: 2. Germline loops: CDR1 SGHRS, CDR2 YFSETQ. Written as DNA, the CDR3 is TGCGCCAGCAGCTTGGAGGGGACAGGGAACTATGGCTACACCTTC. It encodes CASSLEGTGNYGYTF. The complete variable domain, with remaining parts taken from reference TRBV5-1 and TRBJ1-2, reads KAGVTQTPRYLIKTRGQQVTLSCSPISGHRSVSWYQQTPGQGLQFLFEYFSETQRNKGNFPGRFSGRQFSNSRSEMNVSTLELGDSALYLCASSLEGTGNYGYTFGSGTRLTVV.

This rearrangement joins TRBV7-8 to TRBJ2-7, with D unclear. The germline CDR1 and CDR2 sequences are SGHVS and FQNEAQ. Trimming cost V 1 base and J 2 bases, with 6 bases left between them. CDR3 length equals 13 residues. CDR3 loop: CASSLGRTYEQYF. CDR3 bases: TGTGCCAGCAGCTTAGGTAGAACCTACGAGCAGTACTTC.

The gene calls are TRBV29-1 and TRBJ2-5; 10 nucleotides agree with TRBD1. Germline V gene lookup returns CDR1 SQVTM and CDR2 ANQGSEA. The CDR3 has 14 residues. V lost 7 bases to trimming and J lost 4 bases; unmatched junction nucleotides: 9. The CDR3 DNA reads as TGCAGCGACGATGTGGACAGGGGGAGAGAGACCCAGTACTTC. Translation gives CSDDVDRGRETQYF.

J is TRBJ2-3 and V is TRBV5-1; possible D gene TRBD1, 5 bases. The CDR3 covers 16 residues. With 4 bases removed from V and 0 bases from J, the gap between germline ends came to 15 bases. The V gene's germline CDR1 is SGHRS and CDR2 YFSETQ. CDR3 sequence: CASSNSDIASTDTQYF. CDR3 DNA sequence: TGCGCCAGCAGCAATTCGGACATCGCTAGCACAGATACGCAGTATTTT. Variable domain in full (rest from reference TRBV5-1 and TRBJ2-3): KAGVTQTPRYLIKTRGQQVTLSCSPISGHRSVSWYQQTPGQGLQFLFEYFSETQRNKGNFPGRFSGRQFSNSRSEMNVSTLELGDSALYLCASSNSDIASTDTQYFGPGTRLTVL.

The chain couples TRBV15 to TRBJ2-7; the match to TRBD2 covers 9 bases. J gave up 7 bases and V 1 base, and 17 bases lay outside the gene matches. Germline V gene sequence: CDR1 LNHNV, CDR2 YYDKDF (reference sequence). This CDR3 is 18 amino acids long. CDR3 region: CATSRGPRGAGGQGEQYF. The CDR3 region has the DNA TGTGCCACCAGCAGAGGTCCCAGGGGAGCGGGAGGTCAAGGGGAGCAGTACTTC. The whole variable domain, filled in from reference TRBV15 and TRBJ2-7, reads DAMVIQNPRYQVTQFGKPVTLSCSQTLNHNVMYWYQQKSSQAPKLLFHYYDKDFNNEADTPDNFQSRRPNTSFCFLDIRSPGLGDTAMYLCATSRGPRGAGGQGEQYFGPGTRLTVT.

The chain's CDR3 is CASSQGKANYGYTF. The CDR3 DNA reads as TGTGCCAGCAGCCAGGGAAAAGCTAACTATGGCTACACCTTC. This chain connects TRBV6-5 to TRBJ1-2; D might be TRBD1 (5 bases). Germline lookup yields CDR1 MNHEY and CDR2 SVGAGI. CDR3 length equals 14 residues. V was clipped by 6 bases and J by 0 bases, with 11 bases between them.

Here the CDR3 DNA reads TGTGCCGGGGTAGCGGGAGGAACAGATACGCAGTATTTT. It yields the protein CAGVAGGTDTQYF. The genes are TRBV6-5 and TRBJ2-3; 10 nucleotides align to TRBD2. The CDR3 is 13 residues long. Per the germline V gene, CDR1 is MNHEY and CDR2 is SVGAGI. V lost 11 bases, J lost 3 bases, and 5 bases stayed unmatched.

The chain recombines TRBV2 with TRBJ2-3; 7 nucleotides line up with TRBD1. CDR3 size: 15 residues. CDR1 and CDR2 from the germline V gene are SNHLY and FYNNEI. J lost 3 bases, V lost 3 bases, and 6 bases had no gene match. The CDR3 sequence: CASSDEGAGTDTQYF. For the CDR3, the DNA is TGTGCCAGCAGTGACGAGGGGGCTGGTACAGATACGCAGTATTTT.

The sample holds one count of this clone. The chain couples TRBV28 to TRBJ2-7; D might be TRBD2 (6 bases). Per the germline V gene, CDR1 is MDHEN and CDR2 is SYDVKM. V lost 1 base to trimming and J lost 3 bases, with 7 bases between them. This CDR3 contains 13 residues. The CDR3 loop is CASSLYGSYEQYF. DNA of the CDR3: TGTGCCAGCAGTTTATACGGGAGCTACGAGCAGTACTTC.

The chain links TRBV5-1 to TRBJ1-4; D remains unclear. This CDR3 contains 17 residues. Germline lookup yields CDR1 SGHRS and CDR2 YFSETQ. The ends were cut back, 4 bases at V and 0 bases at J, with 16 bases in the middle. DNA of the CDR3: TGCGCCAGCAGCCCCGAGGGTCAGACTGCAACTAATGAAAAACTGTTTTTT. This sequence encodes CASSPEGQTATNEKLFF. The whole variable domain, filled in from reference TRBV5-1 and TRBJ1-4, reads KAGVTQTPRYLIKTRGQQVTLSCSPISGHRSVSWYQQTPGQGLQFLFEYFSETQRNKGNFPGRFSGRQFSNSRSEMNVSTLELGDSALYLCASSPEGQTATNEKLFFGSGTQLSVL.